The next 8 T cell receptor beta chains were all read from a single sample in a study of control samples from healthy donors and cancer patients. The table came from immunoSEQ multiplex PCR; TCRdb's copy has only in-frame clones and leaves some out. The sample has 120,000 to 150,000 clones; around 94% are singletons. Input material: blood. The receptors were gathered from a man in his forties or fifties in good health.

The chain couples TRBV19 to TRBJ1-6; no firm D call. Germline CDR1 reads LNHDA; CDR2 reads SQIVND (reference sequence). This CDR3 region has 13 residues. Deletions cut 4 bases from V and 10 bases from J, with 11 bases between. In DNA form, the CDR3 reads TGTGCCAGTAGTACGACACGGGAGTCACCCCTCCACTTT. Translation gives CASSTTRESPLHF.

The V gene is TRBV15, the J gene TRBJ2-7; TRBD1 agrees at 7 bases. The J segment lost 6 bases and the V segment lost 5 bases, leaving 10 bases of the junction unmatched. The CDR3 is 14 residues long. Germline V CDR1 and CDR2: LNHNV, YYDKDF (reference sequence). CDR3 bases: TGTGCCACCAGCCCAAATCTGGCAGGGGGCGAGCAGTACTTC. Protein product: CATSPNLAGGEQYF.

The V gene is TRBV5-1, the J gene TRBJ2-1; D is ambiguous. The CDR3 is 15 residues long. Germline values: CDR1 SGHRS, CDR2 YFSETQ. Deletions cut 2 bases from V and 1 base from J, with 10 bases between. This CDR3 reads CASSLPMKSYNEQFF. The CDR3 DNA follows: TGCGCCAGCAGCTTACCAATGAAGTCCTACAATGAGCAGTTCTTC.

V is TRBV24-1 and J is TRBJ2-2, with D unclear. Germline-derived CDR1 and CDR2 are KGHDR and SFDVKD. V lost 5 bases, J lost 5 bases, and 11 bases lay in between. CDR3 length: 14 amino acids. Written as DNA, the CDR3 is TGTGCCACCAGTGTCACACCTGGGACCGGGGAGCTGTTTTTT. Translating gives CATSVTPGTGELFF.

The rearrangement joins TRBV28 to TRBJ1-5, with D perhaps TRBD1 (6 bases). CDR3 length: 15 residues. CDR1 and CDR2 from the germline V gene are MDHEN and SYDVKM. V gave up 4 bases and J gave up 4 bases, with 14 bases separating them. The CDR3 sequence: CASSYTGLSNQPQHF. CDR3 in DNA: TGTGCCAGCAGTTATACAGGGTTAAGTAATCAGCCCCAGCATTTT.

Written as DNA, the CDR3 is TGTGCCATCAGTGATTCGGGAGGAGAGAACACTGAAGCTTTCTTT. Translation: CAISDSGGENTEAFF. The genes are TRBV10-3 and TRBJ1-1; D unclear. Trimming left V 3 bases short and J 1 base short, with 12 bases between. Germline V gene sequence: CDR1 ENHRY, CDR2 SYGVKD. The CDR3 has 15 residues.

The chain couples TRBV9 to TRBJ1-1, with D unclear. Germline V lookup: CDR1 SGDLS, CDR2 YYNGEE. CDR3 size: 14 residues. V was shortened by 5 bases and J by 0 bases, with 11 bases between the two germline ends. The CDR3 here is CASSAGDLNTEAFF. CDR3 nucleotides: TGTGCCAGCAGTGCGGGAGACCTGAACACTGAAGCTTTCTTT.

J is TRBJ2-1 and V is TRBV27; D ambiguous. This CDR3 region has 16 residues. Trimming took 4 bases from V and 8 from J, leaving 21 bases between them. CDR1 is MNHEY and CDR2 is SMNVEV in the germline V gene (reference sequence). The CDR3 reads CASSSNKQLSMHEQFF. CDR3 DNA sequence: TGTGCCAGCAGTTCAAATAAACAGCTTTCGATGCATGAGCAGTTCTTC.